Below, one T cell receptor beta chain is given with its context. The V and J ends lost 3 bases and 3 bases respectively, with 17 bases between them. The CDR3 runs 16 residues. CDR1 SGDLS and CDR2 YYNGEE come from the germline V gene. The assay was immunoSEQ multiplex PCR, and TCRdb's table has in-frame clones only and misses some. The table lists roughly 1,600,000 clones, just under 99% of them singletons. This record comes from a study of shared clonotypes between healthy human individuals. The rearrangement links TRBV9 to TRBJ2-3; D not certain. The sequence derives from a man aged 25 to 40 in good health. Sequenced: naive CD4+ T cells sorted from blood. Subset defined: CD45RA+ positively selected. The CDR3 coding sequence is TGTGCCAGCAGCGCATATGGCTGGAAGCAGACAGATACGCAGTATTTT. This sequence encodes CASSAYGWKQTDTQYF. Using reference TRBV9 and TRBJ2-3 for the parts outside the CDR3, the full variable domain is DSGVTQTPKHLITATGQRVTLRCSPRSGDLSVYWYQQSLDQGLQFLIQYYNGEERAKGNILERFSAQQFPDLHSELNLSSLELGDSALYFCASSAYGWKQTDTQYFGPGTRLTVL.